What follows are 22 T cell receptor beta chains derived from one specimen sequenced in a study of vaccination effects on CD4 cells after COVID-19. CD4+ T cells specific for antigen were expanded with viral peptide pools by the ViraFEST assay before sequencing. Culture proceeded for nine to ten days, and CD4+ T cells were then isolated. Convalescent patients had PCR-confirmed SARS-CoV-2 infection between March and December 2020. Antigens for these TCRs are unknown. Some clones are missing from TCRdb's copy, which holds only in-frame ones; the method was immunoSEQ multiplex PCR. The repertoire includes some 38,000 clones, about two thirds of them detected once, and about a sixth sits in the top ten. The specimen was CD4+ T cells from PBMCs cultured with HCoV-NL63 spike peptides, collected before COVID-19 vaccination. The receptor source for this set is a human donor who had a prior SARS-CoV-2 infection.

This clone was counted a few times. Compared with germline, one end of the junction differs, possibly owing to a read error. The chain couples TRBV5-6 to TRBJ1-2; the D is unclear. Germline V lookup: CDR1 SGHDT, CDR2 YYEEEE. The CDR3 contains 14 residues. CDR3 residues: CASSLGSQDYGYTF. CDR3 sequence (DNA): TGTGCCAGCAGTTTGGGCAGCCAAGACTATGGCTACACCTTC.

The J gene is TRBJ1-6, the V gene TRBV7-3, with 7 bases that match TRBD1. This CDR3 contains 15 residues. The ends lost 1 base at V and 6 bases at J; junction bases unmatched: 3. Per germline, CDR1 SGHTA and CDR2 FQGTGA. CDR3: CASSLNGQVNSPLHF. CDR3 coding DNA: TGTGCCAGCAGCTTAAACGGACAGGTTAATTCACCCCTCCACTTT.

Concerning this clone itself: The junction departs from germline at one end; a sequencing error may be responsible. The chain is built from TRBV6-2 or TRBV6-3 and TRBJ2-7, with D unclear. The CDR3 has 14 residues. Germline CDR1 MNHEY, CDR2 SVGEGT. The CDR3 nucleotides read TGTGCCAGCAGTTACTCGACCGGCGTCCACCAACCCCACTTC. Its translation: CASSYSTGVHQPHF.

The V and J genes are TRBV4-2 and TRBJ2-7; 10 nucleotides line up with TRBD1. V lost 1 base, J lost 6 bases, and 12 bases stayed unmatched. The CDR3 has 17 amino acids. Germline V CDR1 and CDR2: LGHNA, YNFKEQ. The CDR3, as DNA: TGTGCCAGCAGCCAAGGCTCGGGACAGGGGATAGGGGGCGAGCAGTACTTC. Translating it yields CASSQGSGQGIGGEQYF.

This clone has a single count. The rearrangement uses TRBV6-2 or TRBV6-3 and TRBJ1-1, with a tentative D call TRBD1 (6 bases). The V gene's germline CDR1 is MNHEY and CDR2 SVGEGT. V gave up 0 bases and J gave up 3 bases, with 26 bases separating them. The CDR3 is 20 amino acids. Here the CDR3 DNA reads TGTGCCAGCAGTTACTCGCACAGGGAAGCTTTGGTCTTTGCGGACACTGAAGCTTTCTTT. This encodes CASSYSHREALVFADTEAFF.

The chain has TRBV5-5 and TRBJ1-2; D ambiguous. The CDR3 totals 12 residues. Germline V gene data show CDR1 as SGHKS and CDR2 as YYEKEE (reference sequence). The CDR3 DNA reads as TGTGGACCGTTTTGGGGAAACTATGGCTACACCTTC. As protein: CGPFWGNYGYTF.

The chain uses TRBV7-9 and TRBJ2-7; perhaps TRBD1 as D (6 bases). The CDR3 is 15 amino acids. CDR1 is SEHNR, CDR2 FQNEAQ, per germline (reference sequence). The germline V and J ends were trimmed by 1 base and 6 bases, with 16 bases remaining between them. CDR3 residues: CASSLGTQGLGEQYF. The CDR3, as DNA: TGTGCCAGCAGCTTAGGGACCCAGGGGTTAGGCGAGCAGTACTTC.

Worth noting for this clone: The same CDR3 also results from other DNA sequences found in this sample. The chain recombines TRBV5-4 with TRBJ2-5; 11 bases map to TRBD1. Looked up from germline, CDR1 is SGHNT and CDR2 is YYREEE (reference sequence). The CDR3 is 15 amino acids. With V trimmed by 0 bases and J by 5 bases, 3 bases remained unmatched. Here the CDR3 DNA reads TGTGCCAGCAGCTTGGGGGGGACAGGGGGGGAGACCCAGTACTTC. The encoded protein is CASSLGGTGGETQYF. Full variable domain (remainder filled in from reference TRBV5-4 and TRBJ2-5): ETGVTQSPTHLIKTRGQQVTLRCSSQSGHNTVSWYQQALGQGPQFIFQYYREEENGRGNFPPRFSGLQFPNYSSELNVNALELDDSALYLCASSLGGTGGETQYFGPGTRLLVL.

The rearrangement uses TRBV7-8 and TRBJ2-7, with D unclear. The CDR3 is made up of 14 amino acids. The germline V gene has CDR1 SGHVS and CDR2 FQNEAQ. The V gene lost 6 bases and the J gene lost 0 bases, with 12 bases spanning the gap. The CDR3 nucleotides read TGTGCCAGCAGTCTCGGTACTAACTCCTACGAGCAGTACTTC. Protein sequence: CASSLGTNSYEQYF.

The J gene is TRBJ1-2, the V gene TRBV5-6, with D unresolved. The germline CDR1 and CDR2 sequences are SGHDT and YYEEEE. The CDR3 length is 12 residues. V was pared by 4 bases and J by 5 bases, with 9 bases between. The CDR3 is CASSRGLYGYTF. CDR3 DNA sequence: TGTGCCAGCAGCCGAGGATTATATGGCTACACCTTC.

This clone was seen only a few times. V gene TRBV6-5 combines with J gene TRBJ1-3; D remains unclear. Trimming pared 8 bases from V and 1 base from J, leaving 12 bases between. The CDR3 contains 14 residues. CDR1 is MNHEY and CDR2 is SVGAGI in the germline V gene. For the CDR3, the DNA is TGTGCCAGCGTAGCCAGATCATCTGGAAACACCATATATTTT. Its protein product is CASVARSSGNTIYF.

V usage is TRBV7-6 and J usage is TRBJ1-5; no definite D call. Germline CDR1 is SGHVS and CDR2 is FNYEAQ. V was pared by 5 bases and J by 0 bases, with 14 bases between. The CDR3 spans 16 residues. The CDR3 bases are TGTGCCAGCAGCCCCTGGACGGATTATAGCAATCAGCCCCAGCATTTT. Protein sequence: CASSPWTDYSNQPQHF.

This chain links TRBV5-1 with TRBJ2-2; D is undetermined. In germline, CDR1 is SGHRS, CDR2 YFSETQ. CDR3 length equals 15 residues. Trimming removed 2 bases at V and 4 bases at J, with 12 bases between. The CDR3 region has the DNA TGCGCCAGCAGCTTAGGGCAGGAGATCACCGGGGAGCTGTTTTTT. As protein: CASSLGQEITGELFF.

The gene calls are TRBV30 and TRBJ1-6; D gene uncertain. Germline CDR1 and CDR2: GTSNPN and SVGIG (reference sequence). The V end was cut by 0 bases, the J end by 5 bases, with 8 bases between. The CDR3 totals 14 residues. The CDR3 sequence is CAWSVPHNNSPLHF. CDR3 in DNA: TGTGCCTGGAGTGTCCCTCACAATAATTCACCCCTCCACTTT.

The rearrangement links TRBV6-4 to TRBJ1-5; tentative D call: TRBD1 (5 bases). The length of the CDR3 is 18 residues. V was clipped by 5 bases and J by 0 bases, with 20 bases between them. Germline V gene lookup returns CDR1 MRHNA and CDR2 SNTAGT. The CDR3: CASSFLGTELYSNQPQHF. CDR3 bases: TGTGCCAGCAGTTTCCTTGGGACGGAACTCTATAGCAATCAGCCCCAGCATTTT.

The rearrangement uses TRBV18 and TRBJ1-1; D gene unclear. Trimming removed 6 bases at V and 0 bases at J, with 5 bases between. Germline loops: CDR1 KGHSH, CDR2 LQKENI. This CDR3 has 12 amino acids. This CDR3 is CASSLMNTEAFF. As DNA, the CDR3 is TGTGCCAGCTCGCTGATGAACACTGAAGCTTTCTTT.

The chain uses TRBV3-1 (or the pseudogene TRBV3-2) and TRBJ1-4; 11 bases are a match to TRBD1. The CDR3 loop spans 15 amino acids. The germline V gene has CDR1 LGHDT and CDR2 YNNKEL (reference sequence). V was clipped by 5 bases and J by 8 bases; unmatched bases: 7. The CDR3: CASSFRTGGAEKLFF. In nucleotides, the CDR3 is TGTGCCAGCAGCTTCCGGACAGGGGGCGCGGAAAAACTGTTTTTT.

This clone was recorded a few times. The chain links TRBV19 to TRBJ1-1; no clear D gene. This CDR3 region has 12 residues. Trimming cost V 3 bases and J 2 bases, with 4 bases left between them. Germline V lookup: CDR1 LNHDA, CDR2 SQIVND (reference sequence). The CDR3, as DNA: TGTGCCAGTAGTATCCAAAACACTGAAGCTTTCTTT. This sequence encodes CASSIQNTEAFF.

The chain uses TRBV2 and TRBJ2-1; D is possibly TRBD1 (5 bases). Germline CDR1 SNHLY, CDR2 FYNNEI. V lost 6 bases and J lost 3, with 18 bases in between. This CDR3 comprises 16 residues. This CDR3 reads CASRGPLRRNYNEQFF. CDR3 coding DNA: TGTGCCAGCAGGGGGCCTCTGCGGCGGAACTACAATGAGCAGTTCTTC. Looking up the rest from reference TRBV2 and TRBJ2-1 gives the full variable domain: EPEVTQTPSHQVTQMGQEVILRCVPISNHLYFYWYRQILGQKVEFLVSFYNNEISEKSEIFDDQFSVERPDGSNFTLKIRSTKLEDSAMYFCASRGPLRRNYNEQFFGPGTRLTVL.

The J gene is TRBJ2-1, the V gene TRBV9; possibly TRBD2 for D (6 bases). The CDR3 loop spans 16 amino acids. Looked up from germline, CDR1 is SGDLS and CDR2 is YYNGEE. Trimming cost V 0 bases and J 9 bases, with 19 bases left between them. The CDR3: CASSVAGSPRSSEQFF. CDR3 bases: TGTGCCAGCAGCGTAGCCGGGAGCCCAAGATCCAGTGAGCAGTTCTTC.

This clone came up once. The V and J genes are TRBV7-2 and TRBJ2-5; D is unclear. Germline values: CDR1 SGHTA, CDR2 FQGNSA. Trimming left V 4 bases short and J 1 base short, with 10 bases between. The CDR3 has 14 residues. This CDR3 is CASSYQSRQETQYF. The CDR3 coding sequence is TGTGCCAGCAGCTATCAATCCCGCCAAGAGACCCAGTACTTC.

The V gene is TRBV6-1, the J gene TRBJ1-1; tentative D call: TRBD1 (6 bases). This CDR3 is 17 amino acids long. In germline, CDR1 is MNHNS, CDR2 SASEGT. Between the trimmed V and J ends, which lost 1 base and 4 bases, there was a span of 19 bases. Here the CDR3 DNA reads TGTGCCAGCAGTGAAGAGGTCCAGGGGCGTTGGGGCACTGAAGCTTTCTTT. Translated: CASSEEVQGRWGTEAFF.